Listed below are T cell receptor beta chains from one sample, sequenced in a study of blood T cell repertoires in COVID-19. Sequenced by immunoSEQ multiplex PCR; TCRdb stores in-frame clones only, minus some. Here the sample spans approximately 290,000 clones, approximately 83% being singletons. The sample was peripheral blood. These receptors all stem from a person aged 65 to 85 with COVID-19, enrolled during active disease. Both conserved end residues are part of each CDR3. A D gene is named only where the DNA matches it firmly. Some rows have no size entry. The others give once, few or many, or a class for an expanded clone.

j_gene: TRBJ2-1
abundance: NA
v_gene: TRBV5-1
d_gene: TRBD2
CDR3nt: TGCGCCAGCAGGCCTGGTAGCGGGGGGGCCTACCACAATGAGCAGTTCTTC
CDR3aa: CASRPGSGGAYHNEQFF

j_gene: TRBJ1-1
abundance: NA
v_gene: TRBV27
d_gene: NA
CDR3nt: TGTGCCAGCAGTTTGGCGGGAATGAACACTGAAGCTTTCTTT
CDR3aa: CASSLAGMNTEAFF

j_gene: TRBJ1-5
abundance: NA
v_gene: TRBV30
d_gene: TRBD1
CDR3nt: TGTGCCTGGAAAAGGACAGGGAATGGCAAAAAAGACCTCAATCAGCCCCAGCATTTT
CDR3aa: CAWKRTGNGKKDLNQPQHF

j_gene: TRBJ2-2
abundance: NA
v_gene: TRBV4-3
d_gene: TRBD2
CDR3nt: TGCGCCAGCAGCCAAGTGGGGCTAGCGGGAGCGGATGTTGACCCCGGGGAGCTGTTTTTT
CDR3aa: CASSQVGLAGADVDPGELFF

j_gene: TRBJ2-7
abundance: NA
v_gene: TRBV6-5
d_gene: NA
CDR3nt: TGTGCCAGCACCACAGGGTCCTACTACGAGCAGTACTTC
CDR3aa: CASTTGSYYEQYF

j_gene: TRBJ2-2
abundance: NA
v_gene: TRBV19
d_gene: NA
CDR3nt: TGTGCCAGTAGTCACGGGACCAAGACTAGGGAGGAGCTGTTTTTT
CDR3aa: CASSHGTKTREELFF

j_gene: TRBJ2-6
abundance: NA
v_gene: TRBV18
d_gene: TRBD2
CDR3nt: TGTGCCAGCTCCCCAGTGGGACTAGCGGGGGGCCGCTCTGGGGCCAACGTCCTGACTTTC
CDR3aa: CASSPVGLAGGRSGANVLTF

j_gene: TRBJ1-2
abundance: NA
v_gene: TRBV4-2
d_gene: NA
CDR3nt: TGTGCCAGCAGCCGATCAACGACAGCGTTAGCTAACTATGGCTACACCTTC
CDR3aa: CASSRSTTALANYGYTF

j_gene: TRBJ1-4
abundance: NA
v_gene: TRBV2
d_gene: TRBD1
CDR3nt: TGTGCCAGCAGTACCGACAGGGGTGAAAAACTGTTTTTT
CDR3aa: CASSTDRGEKLFF

j_gene: TRBJ1-4
abundance: NA
v_gene: TRBV6-2/TRBV6-3
d_gene: TRBD1
CDR3nt: TGTGCCAGCAGCCACGGGACAGAGATTAGTACAACTAATGAAAAACTGTTTTTT
CDR3aa: CASSHGTEISTTNEKLFF

j_gene: TRBJ1-1
abundance: once
v_gene: TRBV6-2/TRBV6-3
d_gene: NA
CDR3nt: TGTGCCAGCAGTTACAGGTCGGGGAACACTGAAGCTTTCTTT
CDR3aa: CASSYRSGNTEAFF

j_gene: TRBJ2-3
abundance: NA
v_gene: TRBV28
d_gene: NA
CDR3nt: TGTGCCAGCAGTCCCCCCTGGGGCTCCGGCACAGATACGCAGTATTTT
CDR3aa: CASSPPWGSGTDTQYF

j_gene: TRBJ1-4
abundance: NA
v_gene: TRBV2
d_gene: NA
CDR3nt: TGTGCCAGCAGTCACAGGGTGACCAATGAAAAACTGTTTTTT
CDR3aa: CASSHRVTNEKLFF

j_gene: TRBJ1-3
abundance: NA
v_gene: TRBV7-8
d_gene: TRBD1
CDR3nt: TGTGCCAGCAGCTTTTATTGGCCGGGACAGGGAGACGGAAACACCATATATTTT
CDR3aa: CASSFYWPGQGDGNTIYF

j_gene: TRBJ2-2
abundance: once
v_gene: TRBV28
d_gene: NA
CDR3nt: TGTGCCAGCAGACCCTGGGGAAGCCCCCAGAGGGACACCGGGGAGCTGTTTTTT
CDR3aa: CASRPWGSPQRDTGELFF

j_gene: TRBJ1-1
abundance: NA
v_gene: TRBV6-1
d_gene: NA
CDR3nt: TGTGCCAGCAGTGAAGTTGGGAGGTGGGCTTTCTTT
CDR3aa: CASSEVGRWAFF

j_gene: TRBJ2-3
abundance: once
v_gene: TRBV7-2
d_gene: NA
CDR3nt: TGTGCCAGCAGCTTAAATCCGGGAAGCACAGATACGCAGTATTTT
CDR3aa: CASSLNPGSTDTQYF

j_gene: TRBJ1-1
abundance: NA
v_gene: TRBV5-1
d_gene: TRBD1
CDR3nt: TGCGCCAGCAGCCGGGGACAGGGGGGCACTGAAGCTTTCTTT
CDR3aa: CASSRGQGGTEAFF

j_gene: TRBJ2-1
abundance: few
v_gene: TRBV27
d_gene: TRBD2
CDR3nt: TGTGCCAGCAGTCCTTATAGCGGGGGGGCCTACAATGAGCAGTTCTTC
CDR3aa: CASSPYSGGAYNEQFF

j_gene: TRBJ2-1
abundance: once
v_gene: TRBV4-1
d_gene: NA
CDR3nt: TGCGCCAGCAGCCAAGAGGGTAGCTGTTGTGAGCAGTTCTTC
CDR3aa: CASSQEGSCCEQFF

j_gene: TRBJ1-6
abundance: NA
v_gene: TRBV4-1
d_gene: NA
CDR3nt: TGCGCCAGCAGCCAAGAAGGGACTCTTTCTTCACCCCTCCACTTT
CDR3aa: CASSQEGTLSSPLHF

j_gene: TRBJ2-7
abundance: NA
v_gene: TRBV19
d_gene: TRBD1
CDR3nt: TGTGCCAGTAGTCCAGCCGTGGACAGGGGGCGCGAGCAGTACTTC
CDR3aa: CASSPAVDRGREQYF

j_gene: TRBJ2-7
abundance: NA
v_gene: TRBV5-1
d_gene: NA
CDR3nt: TGCGCCAGTGCCGGGGGACTCTCCTACGAGCAGTACTTC
CDR3aa: CASAGGLSYEQYF

j_gene: TRBJ1-2
abundance: NA
v_gene: TRBV6-5
d_gene: NA
CDR3nt: TGTGCCAGCACTTCCGCGGGACTGCCCGGCTATGGCTACACCTTC
CDR3aa: CASTSAGLPGYGYTF

j_gene: TRBJ1-4
abundance: few
v_gene: TRBV4-3
d_gene: NA
CDR3nt: TGCGCCAGCAGCCAAGTCGGGGAGCCTAATGAAAAACTGTTTTTT
CDR3aa: CASSQVGEPNEKLFF

j_gene: TRBJ1-2
abundance: few
v_gene: TRBV12-3/TRBV12-4
d_gene: NA
CDR3nt: TGTGCCAGCAAAAAAAGGGGGGGCTACACCTTC
CDR3aa: CASKKRGGYTF

j_gene: TRBJ2-2
abundance: NA
v_gene: TRBV9
d_gene: TRBD1
CDR3nt: TGTGCCAGCAGCGTAGCTACGATAGAGGGGGCGGACACCGGGGAGCTGTTTTTT
CDR3aa: CASSVATIEGADTGELFF

j_gene: TRBJ2-1
abundance: NA
v_gene: TRBV19
d_gene: TRBD2
CDR3nt: TGTGCCAGTAGTCCCCGGGACTACACTTTCGATGAGCAGTTCTTC
CDR3aa: CASSPRDYTFDEQFF

j_gene: TRBJ2-3
abundance: once
v_gene: TRBV5-1
d_gene: TRBD2
CDR3nt: TGCGCCAGCAGCCGACTCTCTAGCGGGAGGGGCACAGATACGCAGTATTTT
CDR3aa: CASSRLSSGRGTDTQYF

j_gene: TRBJ1-1
abundance: NA
v_gene: TRBV5-4
d_gene: TRBD1
CDR3nt: TGTGCCAGCAGCCTATGGGGGACAGGGGGACCTCGGGCTTTCTTT
CDR3aa: CASSLWGTGGPRAFF

j_gene: TRBJ1-1
abundance: NA
v_gene: TRBV6-2/TRBV6-3
d_gene: TRBD1
CDR3nt: TGTGCCAGCAGTAGCCCATACAGGGGATACACTGAAGCTTTCTTT
CDR3aa: CASSSPYRGYTEAFF

j_gene: TRBJ2-7
abundance: NA
v_gene: TRBV10-2
d_gene: NA
CDR3nt: TGCGCCAGCAGTGCATTAGCGCGGTACGAGCAGTACTTC
CDR3aa: CASSALARYEQYF

j_gene: TRBJ2-7
abundance: NA
v_gene: TRBV4-2
d_gene: NA
CDR3nt: TGTGCCAGCAGCCAAGATCGAGGAGGACCGTACGAGCAGTACTTC
CDR3aa: CASSQDRGGPYEQYF

j_gene: TRBJ2-5
abundance: NA
v_gene: TRBV13
d_gene: TRBD1
CDR3nt: TGTGCCAGCAGCCCCCGGGACAGTAAACAAGAGACCCAGTACTTC
CDR3aa: CASSPRDSKQETQYF

j_gene: TRBJ1-4
abundance: NA
v_gene: TRBV6-6
d_gene: NA
CDR3nt: TGTGCCAGCAGTGGGGACTCGGTGGGCACTAATGAAAAACTGTTTTTT
CDR3aa: CASSGDSVGTNEKLFF

j_gene: TRBJ2-3
abundance: once
v_gene: TRBV24-1
d_gene: TRBD2
CDR3nt: TGTGCCACGGGCCCGGGACTAGCGACAGATACGCAGTATTTT
CDR3aa: CATGPGLATDTQYF

j_gene: TRBJ1-2
abundance: few
v_gene: TRBV6-6
d_gene: NA
CDR3nt: TGTGCCGGGCAGGGTGGTTCTAACTATGGCTACACCTTC
CDR3aa: CAGQGGSNYGYTF

j_gene: TRBJ1-6
abundance: NA
v_gene: TRBV6-4
d_gene: NA
CDR3nt: TGTGCCAGCAGTTCCTCAGGGGTACGGAATTCACCCCTCCACTTT
CDR3aa: CASSSSGVRNSPLHF

j_gene: TRBJ2-3
abundance: NA
v_gene: TRBV7-3
d_gene: NA
CDR3nt: TGTGCCAGCAGCCCCGAGCAGGGCCGCACAGATACGCAGTATTTT
CDR3aa: CASSPEQGRTDTQYF

j_gene: TRBJ2-5
abundance: NA
v_gene: TRBV28
d_gene: NA
CDR3nt: TGTGCCAGCCGAGGAGTGGTCCCCGAGACCCAGTACTTC
CDR3aa: CASRGVVPETQYF

j_gene: TRBJ1-1
abundance: NA
v_gene: TRBV29-1
d_gene: TRBD1
CDR3nt: TGCAGTGTGGGACAGGGCCTAATGAACACTGAAGCTTTCTTT
CDR3aa: CSVGQGLMNTEAFF

j_gene: TRBJ2-3
abundance: NA
v_gene: TRBV6-2/TRBV6-3
d_gene: NA
CDR3nt: TGTGCCAGCAGCCAACCCCACCGGTTCGCGGATACGCAGTATTTT
CDR3aa: CASSQPHRFADTQYF

j_gene: TRBJ1-4
abundance: NA
v_gene: TRBV28
d_gene: NA
CDR3nt: TGTGCCAGCAGACCAACGACACCTCTGATTCTGTTTTTT
CDR3aa: CASRPTTPLILFF

j_gene: TRBJ1-1
abundance: NA
v_gene: TRBV28
d_gene: NA
CDR3nt: TGTGCCAGCGGCACGAACACTGAAGCTTTCTTT
CDR3aa: CASGTNTEAFF